The T cell receptor (beta chain) under discussion was sequenced for a study of vaccination effects on CD4 cells after COVID-19. The wider study: The participants, recipients of two vaccine doses, got either BNT162b2 or mRNA-1273.

Antigen-specific CD4+ T cell clonotypes were called by their expansion after viral peptide-pool culture in ViraFEST. Scientists isolated CD4+ T cells after an approximately 9-day culture period ended. Vaccine recipients lacked prior SARS-CoV-2 infection and had negative nucleocapsid antibodies. Wells each received 2.2 million or so PBMC, cultured with approximately 10 IU/ml IL-2 and about 10 ug/ml peptides. TCRdb keeps only in-frame clones here, not all; method: immunoSEQ multiplex PCR. The top ten hold just under 15% of the sample, which has 30,000 to 45,000 clones, around 66% seen once. The sample holds a few counts of this clone. Its target is not known. V lost 3 bases, J lost 4 bases, and 6 bases stayed unmatched. Germline V CDR1 and CDR2: SGHRS, YFSETQ. The CDR3 is made up of 15 amino acids. Overall study results and limits: In healthy vaccinees, only 1 of 255 vaccine-induced clones cross-reacted with common cold coronaviruses. Clonal contraction was marked in infection- and vaccine-induced clones late after vaccination.

The TCR comes from a human donor who received a COVID-19 vaccine. The chain links TRBV5-1 to TRBJ1-1, with 10 bases matching TRBD1. The specimen comprised CD4+ T cells from PBMCs cultured with HCoV-OC43 spike peptides, sampled before COVID-19 vaccination. Subset indicated: HCoV-OC43 spike overlapping peptide pool stimulation. CDR3: CASSSTGQGITEAFF. CDR3 in DNA: TGCGCCAGCAGCTCCACGGGACAGGGGATCACTGAAGCTTTCTTT. The variable domain in full, completed from reference TRBV5-1 and TRBJ1-1, reads KAGVTQTPRYLIKTRGQQVTLSCSPISGHRSVSWYQQTPGQGLQFLFEYFSETQRNKGNFPGRFSGRQFSNSRSEMNVSTLELGDSALYLCASSSTGQGITEAFFGQGTRLTVV.